This T cell receptor (beta chain) is from a study of blood T cells in healthy people across ages. The amount of total RNA extracted per sample was at least 6 micrograms. The CDR3 consists of 17 residues. V was pared by 5 bases and J by 2 bases, with 9 bases of the junction left unmatched. Germline CDR1 and CDR2: MDHEN and SYDVKM. With a J-beta primer mix and a sample-barcoded 5' primer, a second PCR ran 7 to 11 cycles. In TCRdb, the 5' RACE reads were re-called with MiXCR into one record per CDR3 protein. The table has 630,000 or so distinct CDR3 sequences, about 30% seen once. Findings and limits, study-wide: In long-lived donors, naive CD4+ cell counts and diversity exceeded those of aged donors. TCR beta diversity, measured per million T cells, fell in a roughly linear way with age.

This clonotype has more than one count but fewer than ten. Its antigen remains unidentified. What was sequenced was blood. The J gene is TRBJ2-3, the V gene TRBV28, with 11 bases that match TRBD2. The TCR was taken from a woman older than 75 in good health. CDR3 loop: CASSPTGTSGITDTQYF. In DNA form, the CDR3 reads TGTGCCAGCAGTCCCACCGGGACTAGCGGAATCACAGATACGCAGTATTTT.